This passage covers 25 T cell receptor beta chains from one sample sequenced in a study of T cell repertoires in cytomegalovirus infection. The antigens for these receptors are not known. TCRdb independently ran MiXCR on the reads; one entry per CDR3 protein. Among 700,000 to 850,000 distinct CDR3 sequences listed, less than 35% were seen once. The specimen comprised cultured CD8+ T cells from PBMCs, sampled from culture after CMV antigen stimulation. The receptors originated from a human donor in good health (CMV status not recorded). Some clones in this sample may be carry-over from other donors' samples.

This clonotype has a handful of counts. V and J are TRBV27 and TRBJ2-7, with TRBD1 identical over 8 bases. The germline V gene has CDR1 MNHEY and CDR2 SMNVEV (reference sequence). The CDR3 spans 14 residues. V shed 6 bases and J 4 bases; nucleotides not matched to a gene: 8. Here the CDR3 DNA reads TGTGCCAGCAGCCCAGGGGGCACCGGGTACGAGCAGTACGTC. Translating it yields CASSPGGTGYEQYV.

The chain joins TRBV29-1 to TRBJ2-7; TRBD1 matches 8 bases. From germline, CDR1 is SQVTM and CDR2 ANQGSEA. V trimming: 4 bases; J trimming: 5 bases; junction bases outside the gene matches: 7. This CDR3 comprises 13 residues. CDR3 sequence: CSVGRTGSNEQYF. CDR3 nucleotides: TGCAGCGTTGGGCGGACAGGGAGCAACGAGCAGTACTTC.

This clonotype has more than one count but fewer than ten. The V call is TRBV28, the J call TRBJ2-7; D might be TRBD1 or TRBD2, each matching 5 bases. This CDR3 contains 17 residues. The V end was cut by 6 bases, the J end by 1 base, with 22 bases between. Germline CDR1 is MDHEN and CDR2 is SYDVKM. This CDR3 is CASRGFTQDGASYEQYV. The CDR3, as DNA: TGTGCCAGCAGGGGATTTACTCAGGACGGGGCTTCCTACGAGCAGTACGTC.

The chain uses TRBV20-1 and TRBJ1-2; possible D gene TRBD1, 6 bases. Germline CDR1 DFQATT, CDR2 SNEGSKA (reference sequence). The CDR3 has 13 residues. Trimming shortened V by 6 bases and J by 8 bases, and 19 bases separated the two germline ends. CDR3 sequence: CSASTPGDPGYTF. CDR3 bases: TGCAGTGCGAGCACCCCAGGGGATCCGGGCTACACCTTC.

In DNA form, the CDR3 reads TGTGCTAGTGGAATGGACAGAGAGGAGACCCAGTACTTC. This codes for CASGMDREETQYF. The rearrangement links TRBV12-5 to TRBJ2-5, with D possibly TRBD1 on 6 matching bases. Trimming pared 6 bases from V and 5 bases from J, leaving 13 bases between. The CDR3 is 13 amino acids. Germline V gene data show CDR1 as LGHNT and CDR2 as FRNRAP.

This clonotype has a count of ten or more. DNA for the CDR3: TGTGCTAGTGGTTTGTGGGACAGGGCGGAATTTTTGGAGACCCAGTACTTC. It is translated as CASGLWDRAEFLETQYF. This chain uses TRBV12-5 with TRBJ2-5, with TRBD1 matching over 9 bases. Germline CDR1 and CDR2: LGHNT and FRNRAP. The CDR3 has 17 residues. V dropped 2 bases and J dropped 5; count of bases not matched to a gene: 12.

This clonotype occurred a few times. The genes are TRBV7-9 and TRBJ1-1; 9 positions match TRBD1. Germline V CDR1 and CDR2: SEHNR, FQNEAQ (reference sequence). The CDR3 length is 14 residues. V was pared by 4 bases and J by 5 bases, with 5 bases of the junction left unmatched. DNA for the CDR3: TGTGCCAGCAGCTCGGGACAGGGACGGACTGAAGCTTTCTTT. Its protein product is CASSSGQGRTEAFF.

This clonotype turned up a few times. CDR3 nucleotides: TGTGCCAGCAGTTACTCGAAAGGCGGGGAGCTGTTTTTT. It specifies CASSYSKGGELFF. The genes are TRBV6-5 and TRBJ2-2; D gene uncertain. This CDR3 has 13 residues. Trimming removed 0 bases from V and 7 bases from J, with 6 bases in between. The germline CDR1 and CDR2 sequences are MNHEY and SVGAGI.

The CDR3 protein is CASSLLSDGLFYNSPLHF. For the CDR3, the DNA is TGTGCCAGCAGTTTATTATCGGACGGCCTATTCTATAATTCACCCCTCCACTTT. The chain employs TRBV28 and TRBJ1-6; D is unresolved. V was trimmed by 1 base and J by 3 bases, leaving 16 bases between them. Germline V gene lookup returns CDR1 MDHEN and CDR2 SYDVKM. The length of the CDR3 is 18 residues.

This clonotype was observed a few times. V is TRBV6-8 and J is TRBJ1-5, with a tentative D call TRBD1 (6 bases). V lost 7 bases and J 6 bases, leaving 13 bases between the germline ends. CDR1 is MNHGY, CDR2 SAAAGT, per germline. The CDR3 sequence is 13 residues long. In DNA form, the CDR3 reads TGTGCCAGCACCGAGGGGGAACGTCAGCCCCAGCATTTT. Its protein product is CASTEGERQPQHF.

The rearrangement links TRBV6-1 to TRBJ2-7; D possibly corresponds to TRBD1 (6 bases). Between the trimmed V and J ends, which lost 3 bases and 3 bases, there was a span of 15 bases. The V gene's germline CDR1 is MNHNS and CDR2 SASEGT. The CDR3 consists of 15 residues. The CDR3 DNA follows: TGTGCCAGCAGTGACGGGACACCTCTTCTCTACGAGCAGTACGTC. Protein: CASSDGTPLLYEQYV.

The chain couples TRBV5-1 to TRBJ2-1, with no clear D. The length of the CDR3 is 15 residues. Trimming removed 0 bases at V and 7 bases at J, with 14 bases between. Germline V lookup: CDR1 SGHRS, CDR2 YFSETQ. The DNA of the CDR3 is TGCGCCAGCAGCTTGGGCGCAGGTCTTGGGAATGAGCAGTTCTTC. It translates to CASSLGAGLGNEQFF.

J is TRBJ2-7 and V is TRBV12-3 or TRBV12-4; perhaps TRBD1 as D (6 bases). V dropped 5 bases and J dropped 6 bases, with 17 bases sitting between them. There are 14 residues in the CDR3. The CDR3 sequence is CASSDRVGGREQYF. CDR3 sequence (DNA): TGTGCCAGCAGTGACCGCGTAGGGGGTCGCGAGCAGTACTTC.

This clonotype was seen just once. This could be a read error, since a much larger clone is one nucleotide away. The chain recombines TRBV7-8 with TRBJ2-1, with D possibly matching TRBD2 (6 bases). Germline values: CDR1 SGHVS, CDR2 FQNEAQ. This CDR3 comprises 11 residues. CDR3 coding DNA: TGTGTCAGCAGCCAGGGACTTGAGCAGTTCTTC. Its protein is CVSSQGLEQFF.

The count of this clonotype is one. The rearrangement links TRBV5-5 to TRBJ1-5; a possible D gene is TRBD1 (5 bases). Germline values: CDR1 SGHKS, CDR2 YYEKEE (reference sequence). The CDR3 has 14 amino acids. The ends were cut back, 4 bases at V and 7 bases at J, with 15 bases in the middle. CDR3 nucleotide sequence: TGTGCCAGCAGCGCGGACACCCTTGGGCAGCCCCAGCATTTT. Translation: CASSADTLGQPQHF.

V gene TRBV6-4 combines with J gene TRBJ1-2; 10 bases map to TRBD1. This CDR3 is 16 amino acids long. V shed 4 bases, J shed 6 bases, and the junction held 11 bases outside the gene matches. Germline CDR1 and CDR2: MRHNA and SNTAGT. The CDR3 bases are TGTGCCAGCAGTGCGCTCCTTGGGACAGGGGTGGATGGCTACACCTTC. Translated: CASSALLGTGVDGYTF.

This clonotype was counted many times. The J gene is TRBJ2-5, the V gene TRBV7-8; TRBD2 is a possible D gene (6 bases). The germline gives CDR1 SGHVS, CDR2 FQNEAQ. The length of the CDR3 is 13 residues. Trimming took off 1 base at V and 4 bases at J, with 7 bases between the two ends. CDR3 sequence reads: CASSLGSGETQYF. CDR3 in DNA: TGTGCCAGCAGCTTAGGTAGCGGAGAGACCCAGTACTTC.

This clonotype was observed a handful of times. This chain links TRBV12-5 with TRBJ2-2; D unclear. The CDR3 has 12 amino acids. Trimming stripped 6 bases from V and 3 bases from J, with 5 bases between. Germline V gives CDR1 LGHNT, CDR2 FRNRAP. CDR3 nucleotide sequence: TGTGCTAGTGGCCTTGACACCGGGGAGCTGTTTTTT. Amino acid sequence: CASGLDTGELFF.

This clonotype was seen more than once but under ten times. The chain has TRBV7-9 and TRBJ2-3; possible D gene TRBD1, 6 bases. This CDR3 has 15 residues. Germline CDR1 reads SEHNR; CDR2 reads FQNEAQ (reference sequence). Trimming took off 5 bases at V and 7 bases at J, with 19 bases between the two ends. CDR3 nucleotide sequence: TGTGCCAGCAGCGGAATGGACAGTTTTTGGTATACGCAGTATTTT. It codes for CASSGMDSFWYTQYF.

The chain joins TRBV4-1 to TRBJ2-1, with D uncertain. This CDR3 contains 14 residues. V shed 3 bases and J shed 7 bases, with 13 bases lying between them. Germline-derived CDR1 and CDR2 are MGHRA and YSYEKL. CDR3 DNA sequence: TGCGCCAGCAGCCATGCCGCCCTGGAAAATGAGCAGTTCTTC. Translation: CASSHAALENEQFF.

The chain has TRBV12-3 or TRBV12-4 and TRBJ2-7, with D perhaps TRBD1 (7 bases). The CDR3 runs to 16 residues. V was pared by 5 bases and J by 3 bases, with 20 bases between. As DNA, the CDR3 is TGTGCCAGCAGTCCAGGGGGGACAAGGTTCCTCTACGAGCAGTACTTC. Encoded protein: CASSPGGTRFLYEQYF.

This clonotype showed up just a few times. The V gene is TRBV7-2, the J gene TRBJ2-5; 10 bases match TRBD1. The CDR3 contains 15 residues. The V gene's germline CDR1 is SGHTA and CDR2 FQGNSA. After removal of 4 bases from V and 3 bases from J, the junction contained 5 bases not matched to a gene. The CDR3 sequence: CASSWDRGPEETQYF. The CDR3 nucleotides read TGTGCCAGCAGCTGGGACAGGGGTCCAGAAGAGACCCAGTACTTC.

The chain has TRBV15 and TRBJ2-5; D call uncertain. Germline V gene sequence: CDR1 LNHNV, CDR2 YYDKDF (reference sequence). V was pared by 5 bases and J by 8 bases, with 18 bases between. The CDR3 contains 14 residues. The DNA of the CDR3 is TGTGCCACCAGCGATAGAACGACGGTCGGAACCCAGTACTTC. Protein product: CATSDRTTVGTQYF.

This clonotype was recorded a few times. The gene calls are TRBV6-1 and TRBJ2-2; 10 bases are a match to TRBD2. V lost 2 bases and J lost 4; bases outside the gene matches: 1. CDR1 MNHNS and CDR2 SASEGT come from the germline V gene. The CDR3 is 15 amino acids. The CDR3 region has the DNA TGTGCCAGCAGTGAACGACTAGCGGGCACCGGGGAGCTGTTTTTT. Protein product: CASSERLAGTGELFF.

This chain uses TRBV5-6 with TRBJ2-7, with D possibly TRBD1 on 6 matching bases. Per the germline V gene, CDR1 is SGHDT and CDR2 is YYEEEE. V was trimmed by 7 bases and J by 4 bases, leaving 12 bases between them. The CDR3 has 12 amino acids. CDR3: CASGTGTYEQYV. CDR3 sequence (DNA): TGTGCCAGCGGAACAGGGACGTACGAGCAGTACGTC.